This entry describes one T cell receptor (beta chain). No antigen is known for it. This sample stems from a study of T-cell memory formation after mild COVID-19. Germline V gives CDR1 LGHNA, CDR2 YNFKEQ. CDR3 size: 15 residues. Unmatched junction bases numbered 6, after V lost 4 bases and J lost 4 bases. Whole-study findings and limits: Shrinking CD4+ clones resided mostly in CM and EM, and CD8+ ones in EMRA.

MiXCR was run by TCRdb on the 5' RACE reads, yielding one entry per CDR3 protein. The table records 300,000 to 350,000 distinct CDR3 sequences, about 13% of them present only once. What was sequenced was PBMCs or a T cell subset sorted from them (not recorded which). This sequence joins TRBV4-2 and TRBJ2-7, with TRBD1 matching over 11 bases. The receptor comes from a man between 18 and 35 years old who had mild COVID-19 (a few samples of this study predate the infection). Cell type and time point are not known. The CDR3 bases are TGTGCCAGCAGCCCCTGGACAGGGGGCGCGTACGAGCAGTACTTC. The encoded protein is CASSPWTGGAYEQYF.